This T cell receptor (beta chain) was identified during a study of monozygotic twins with inflammatory bowel disease. TCRdb re-called the 5' RACE reads and shows each CDR3 protein once, DNA omitted. The sample has 110,000 to 150,000 distinct CDR3 sequences. Whole blood supplied total RNA, and T cells were not sorted. Study observations and caveats: Healthy co-twins had higher TCRbeta inverse Simpson diversity than their IBD twins. Different T cell subtypes could not be distinguished.

Per the germline V gene, CDR1 is SQVTM and CDR2 is ANQGSEA. The CDR3 has 13 amino acids. Remarks on this clonotype: Its antigen is not known.

The sequencing input was blood. The receptor comes from a human donor with ulcerative colitis or Crohn's disease, or a healthy co-twin of an affected twin (not recorded which). The chain links TRBV29-1 to TRBJ1-4. Here the CDR3 reads CSVGGRTNEKLFF.